This is a list of T cell receptor beta chains from one sample in a study of tumor and adjacent non-tumor tissue in lung cancer. TCRdb analysed the multiplex PCR reads with MiXCR anew, one entry per CDR3 protein. Of about 68,000 distinct CDR3 sequences in the sample, roughly 60% are singletons; the top ten hold 20%. The sequencing sample was made of lung tumor tissue. All receptors derive from a middle-aged man with non-small cell lung cancer. Both conserved end residues are part of each CDR3. Each record gives: D gene, clone size, V gene, J gene, CDR3 protein, CDR3 DNA. The D gene is left open where the match is weak. Rows give clone size only sometimes, using once, few, many, or a class for an expanded clone.

d_call: TRBD2; clone_size: once; v_call: TRBV29-1; j_call: TRBJ2-2; cdr3_aa: CSVETGGNNGELFF; cdr3_nt: TGTAGCGTTGAAACGGGAGGTAACAACGGGGAGCTGTTTTTT
d_call: TRBD1; clone_size: NA; v_call: TRBV2; j_call: TRBJ2-5; cdr3_aa: CASSLGQGAWETQYF; cdr3_nt: TGTGCCAGCAGTCTAGGACAGGGTGCCTGGGAGACCCAGTACTTC
d_call: NA; clone_size: NA; v_call: TRBV11-1; j_call: TRBJ2-7; cdr3_aa: CTSSSGPLYEQYF; cdr3_nt: TGTACCAGTAGCTCAGGACCCCTCTACGAGCAGTACTTC
d_call: NA; clone_size: NA; v_call: TRBV12-3/TRBV12-4; j_call: TRBJ2-5; cdr3_aa: CTSSTTSGGNKETQYF; cdr3_nt: TGTACCAGCAGTACAACTAGTGGGGGTAATAAGGAGACCCAGTACTTC
d_call: TRBD2; clone_size: NA; v_call: TRBV20-1; j_call: TRBJ2-1; cdr3_aa: CSPIGISGSISYNEQFF; cdr3_nt: TGCAGTCCCATCGGGATTAGCGGGAGTATCTCGTACAATGAGCAGTTCTTC
d_call: NA; clone_size: NA; v_call: TRBV11-2; j_call: TRBJ1-3; cdr3_aa: CASGLVFTQGEGSHTIYF; cdr3_nt: TGTGCCAGCGGCTTAGTATTCACCCAGGGTGAGGGGAGTCACACCATATATTTT
d_call: TRBD2; clone_size: few; v_call: TRBV20-1; j_call: TRBJ2-7; cdr3_aa: CSASVSNGGGIEQYF; cdr3_nt: TGCAGTGCTAGCGTCTCGAATGGGGGGGGGATCGAGCAGTACTTC
d_call: NA; clone_size: many; v_call: TRBV5-6; j_call: TRBJ1-1; cdr3_aa: CASSPLQGNTEAFF; cdr3_nt: TGTGCCAGCAGCCCACTACAGGGAAACACTGAAGCTTTCTTT
d_call: NA; clone_size: NA; v_call: TRBV6-1; j_call: TRBJ1-6; cdr3_aa: CASRPGRLNSPLHF; cdr3_nt: TGTGCCAGCAGACCGGGACGGCTTAATTCACCCCTCCACTTT
d_call: NA; clone_size: many; v_call: TRBV12-3/TRBV12-4; j_call: TRBJ2-2; cdr3_aa: CASLRGGPAGELFF; cdr3_nt: TGTGCCAGCCTAAGAGGAGGGCCGGCCGGGGAGCTGTTTTTT
d_call: NA; clone_size: NA; v_call: TRBV11-2; j_call: TRBJ1-1; cdr3_aa: CASRTSRRGNTEALF; cdr3_nt: TGTGCCAGCAGGACCTCGAGGCGGGGGAACACCGAAGCTTTATTT
d_call: NA; clone_size: NA; v_call: TRBV29-1; j_call: TRBJ1-2; cdr3_aa: CSVETRNGCTF; cdr3_nt: TGCAGCGTGGAGACTAGAAATGGCTGCACCTTC
d_call: NA; clone_size: many; v_call: TRBV4-1; j_call: TRBJ1-2; cdr3_aa: CASSGGSLIYGYTF; cdr3_nt: TGCGCCAGCAGCGGAGGCAGTCTCATTTATGGCTACACCTTC
d_call: NA; clone_size: NA; v_call: TRBV20-1; j_call: TRBJ1-5; cdr3_aa: CSARPMGDQPHHF; cdr3_nt: TGTAGTGCTAGACCCATGGGAGATCAGCCCCATCATTTT
d_call: NA; clone_size: few; v_call: TRBV10-2; j_call: TRBJ2-3; cdr3_aa: CASSEDRDSLADTQYF; cdr3_nt: TGCGCCAGCAGTGAGGACCGGGACTCTCTGGCAGATACGCAGTACTTT
d_call: TRBD1; clone_size: NA; v_call: TRBV5-1; j_call: TRBJ2-7; cdr3_aa: CTSSLDSWLLRTGAIYEQYF; cdr3_nt: TGCACCAGCAGCTTGGATAGTTGGCTTCTCAGGACAGGGGCTATATACGAGCAGTACTTC
d_call: NA; clone_size: NA; v_call: TRBV2; j_call: TRBJ2-1; cdr3_aa: CASILRAALNEQFF; cdr3_nt: TGTGCCAGCATCCTAAGGGCAGCTTTGAATGAGCAGTTCTTC
d_call: NA; clone_size: many; v_call: TRBV6-5; j_call: TRBJ2-3; cdr3_aa: CASTGSHTDTQYF; cdr3_nt: TGTGCCAGCACAGGCAGCCACACAGATACGCAGTATTTT
d_call: NA; clone_size: NA; v_call: TRBV7-2; j_call: TRBJ2-1; cdr3_aa: CASSLALRGYNEQFF; cdr3_nt: TGTGCCAGCAGCTTAGCGCTTCGGGGTTACAATGAGCAGTTCTTC
d_call: NA; clone_size: NA; v_call: TRBV5-1; j_call: TRBJ1-1; cdr3_aa: CAGSSAGHGVNTEAFF; cdr3_nt: TGCGCCGGCAGCTCTGCAGGGCACGGAGTGAACACTGAGGCTTTCTTT
d_call: TRBD2; clone_size: once; v_call: TRBV12-3/TRBV12-4; j_call: TRBJ2-1; cdr3_aa: CAMRLAATAFNEQFF; cdr3_nt: TGTGCCATGAGACTAGCGGCTACAGCATTCAATGAGCAGTTCTTC
d_call: NA; clone_size: NA; v_call: TRBV29-1; j_call: TRBJ2-7; cdr3_aa: CGVEAAYNEQYF; cdr3_nt: TGCGGCGTCGAAGCCGCTTATAACGAGCAGTACTTC
d_call: TRBD1; clone_size: NA; v_call: TRBV9; j_call: TRBJ2-1; cdr3_aa: CASSADRVYNEQFF; cdr3_nt: TGTGCCAGCAGCGCGGACAGGGTGTACAATGAGCAGTTCTTC
d_call: NA; clone_size: NA; v_call: TRBV6-5; j_call: TRBJ1-1; cdr3_aa: CAGLDANTETFF; cdr3_nt: TGTGCCGGCCTGGATGCGAACACTGAAACTTTCTTT
d_call: NA; clone_size: NA; v_call: TRBV25-1; j_call: TRBJ1-6; cdr3_aa: CASCRGSPLHF; cdr3_nt: TGTGCCAGCTGTAGGGGATCACCCCTCCACTTT
d_call: NA; clone_size: NA; v_call: TRBV6-6; j_call: TRBJ2-2; cdr3_aa: CASSLHAGPNTGELFF; cdr3_nt: TGTGCCAGCAGTTTACACGCGGGGCCTAACACCGGGGAGCTGTTTTTT
d_call: NA; clone_size: NA; v_call: TRBV11-2; j_call: TRBJ2-5; cdr3_aa: CASSFFMGPQETQYF; cdr3_nt: TGTGCCAGCAGCTTTTTTATGGGTCCCCAAGAAACCCAGTACTTC
d_call: NA; clone_size: NA; v_call: TRBV24-1; j_call: TRBJ2-2; cdr3_aa: CATGKRTGELFF; cdr3_nt: TGTGCCACCGGAAAAAGAACCGGGGAGCTGTTTTTT
d_call: NA; clone_size: NA; v_call: TRBV6-1; j_call: TRBJ2-7; cdr3_aa: CTSSRGIGAPGQYF; cdr3_nt: TGTACCAGCAGCCGCGGGATAGGGGCTCCGGGGCAGTACTTC
d_call: NA; clone_size: few; v_call: TRBV20-1; j_call: TRBJ1-2; cdr3_aa: CSARDLGQFGYTF; cdr3_nt: TGCAGTGCTAGGGATCTGGGCCAGTTTGGCTACACCTTC
d_call: NA; clone_size: few; v_call: TRBV11-1; j_call: TRBJ1-1; cdr3_aa: CVSSLITGNTEAFF; cdr3_nt: TGTGTCAGTAGCTTAATAACAGGGAACACTGAAGCTTTCTTT
d_call: NA; clone_size: once; v_call: TRBV28; j_call: TRBJ2-3; cdr3_aa: CASSFDRSTDTQYF; cdr3_nt: TGTGCCAGCAGTTTTGACAGAAGCACAGATACGCAGTATTTT
d_call: TRBD2; clone_size: NA; v_call: TRBV10-3; j_call: TRBJ2-2; cdr3_aa: CVISERGSGPTKTGELLF; cdr3_nt: TGTGTCATCAGTGAGCGGGGATCCGGACCTACGAAGACCGGGGAGCTGCTTTTT
d_call: NA; clone_size: NA; v_call: TRBV28; j_call: TRBJ2-5; cdr3_aa: CASSLLGRSNGETQYF; cdr3_nt: TGTGCCAGCAGTTTATTAGGCCGTTCCAACGGAGAGACCCAGTACTTC
d_call: NA; clone_size: many; v_call: TRBV5-5; j_call: TRBJ1-2; cdr3_aa: CASSPDTFYGYTF; cdr3_nt: TGTGCCAGCAGCCCGGACACCTTCTATGGCTACACCTTC
d_call: NA; clone_size: NA; v_call: TRBV5-1; j_call: TRBJ2-7; cdr3_aa: CASGSGSSYEQYF; cdr3_nt: TGCGCCAGCGGCTCCGGGAGCTCCTACGAGCAGTACTTC
d_call: TRBD2; clone_size: few; v_call: TRBV29-1; j_call: TRBJ2-2; cdr3_aa: CNTTSGGDRELFF; cdr3_nt: TGCAACACGACTAGTGGGGGGGATAGGGAGCTGTTTTTT
d_call: NA; clone_size: NA; v_call: TRBV12-3/TRBV12-4; j_call: TRBJ2-1; cdr3_aa: CAISPSSCNEQFF; cdr3_nt: TGTGCCATCAGCCCCAGCTCCTGCAATGAGCAGTTCTTC
d_call: TRBD2; clone_size: many; v_call: TRBV7-8; j_call: TRBJ2-7; cdr3_aa: CASSVERGRNEQYF; cdr3_nt: TGTGCCAGCAGCGTAGAGCGGGGGCGAAACGAGCAGTACTTC
d_call: NA; clone_size: once; v_call: TRBV11-2; j_call: TRBJ2-1; cdr3_aa: CVSSLVREGGASNEQFF; cdr3_nt: TGTGTCAGCAGCTTAGTTCGTGAGGGGGGGGCCTCGAATGAACAGTTCTTC
d_call: TRBD1; clone_size: NA; v_call: TRBV11-2; j_call: TRBJ1-1; cdr3_aa: CVSSSDRAEVFF; cdr3_nt: TGTGTTAGCAGCTCGGACAGGGCTGAAGTTTTCTTT
d_call: TRBD2; clone_size: NA; v_call: TRBV11-1; j_call: TRBJ2-1; cdr3_aa: CASSLAVIGGDEQFF; cdr3_nt: TGTGCCAGCAGCTTAGCAGTGATTGGGGGGGATGAGCAGTTCTTC
d_call: TRBD2; clone_size: medium-sized; v_call: TRBV11-3; j_call: TRBJ2-3; cdr3_aa: CASSPGTSGGAADTQYF; cdr3_nt: TGTGCCAGCAGCCCTGGGACTAGCGGGGGGGCCGCAGATACGCAGTATTTT
d_call: TRBD2; clone_size: NA; v_call: TRBV5-4; j_call: TRBJ2-5; cdr3_aa: CASRPSGRGTQYF; cdr3_nt: TGTGCCAGCAGACCTAGCGGGCGAGGGACCCAGTACTTC
d_call: TRBD1; clone_size: NA; v_call: TRBV10-3; j_call: TRBJ2-1; cdr3_aa: CASHRGQEGEEFF; cdr3_nt: TGCGCCAGCCACAGGGGGCAAGAAGGTGAGGAATTCTTC
d_call: TRBD2; clone_size: many; v_call: TRBV4-1; j_call: TRBJ2-7; cdr3_aa: CASSQEGPTGLAGSYEQYF; cdr3_nt: TGCGCCAGCAGCCAAGAAGGCCCGACGGGACTAGCGGGATCCTACGAGCAGTACTTC
d_call: NA; clone_size: NA; v_call: TRBV6-2/TRBV6-3; j_call: TRBJ1-6; cdr3_aa: CANREHGFVSPLHF; cdr3_nt: TGTGCCAACAGGGAACATGGATTTGTATCACCCCTCCACTTT
d_call: NA; clone_size: NA; v_call: TRBV10-3; j_call: TRBJ2-7; cdr3_aa: CTISEGRTYEQYF; cdr3_nt: TGTACAATCAGTGAGGGACGCACCTACGAGCAGTACTTC
d_call: NA; clone_size: few; v_call: TRBV14; j_call: TRBJ2-3; cdr3_aa: CASGQVWDTQYF; cdr3_nt: TGTGCCAGCGGCCAAGTCTGGGATACGCAGTATTTT
d_call: NA; clone_size: NA; v_call: TRBV5-1; j_call: TRBJ1-1; cdr3_aa: CASSQEIIHTEAFF; cdr3_nt: TGCGCCAGCAGCCAAGAGATCATTCACACTGAAGCTTTCTTT
d_call: NA; clone_size: NA; v_call: TRBV28; j_call: TRBJ2-7; cdr3_aa: CAISLFYEQYF; cdr3_nt: TGTGCCATCAGTTTATTCTACGAGCAGTACTTC
d_call: TRBD2; clone_size: NA; v_call: TRBV27; j_call: TRBJ2-5; cdr3_aa: CASSFFLAGPETQYF; cdr3_nt: TGTGCCAGCAGTTTCTTTTTAGCGGGACCTGAGACCCAGTACTTC
d_call: TRBD2; clone_size: NA; v_call: TRBV25-1; j_call: TRBJ2-1; cdr3_aa: CASSETPGSGGADEQFF; cdr3_nt: TGTGCCAGCAGTGAGACCCCTGGCAGCGGGGGGGCAGATGAGCAGTTCTTC
d_call: NA; clone_size: many; v_call: TRBV20-1; j_call: TRBJ2-2; cdr3_aa: CSASGPNTGELFF; cdr3_nt: TGCAGTGCTAGCGGACCGAACACCGGGGAGCTGTTTTTT
d_call: NA; clone_size: NA; v_call: TRBV11-2; j_call: TRBJ2-2; cdr3_aa: CANSLALTRTGELFF; cdr3_nt: TGTGCCAACAGCTTAGCGTTGACAAGAACCGGGGAGCTGTTTTTT
d_call: NA; clone_size: NA; v_call: TRBV6-1; j_call: TRBJ2-3; cdr3_aa: CASSDGRGPLWRDMQYF; cdr3_nt: TGTGCCAGCAGTGATGGTAGGGGCCCACTGTGGCGAGATATGCAGTATTTT
d_call: TRBD1; clone_size: NA; v_call: TRBV28; j_call: TRBJ1-5; cdr3_aa: CASSTPGTGTLSNQPQHF; cdr3_nt: TGTGCCAGCAGTACCCCCGGGACAGGGACCCTTAGCAATCAGCCCCAGCATTTT
d_call: NA; clone_size: many; v_call: TRBV7-9; j_call: TRBJ2-3; cdr3_aa: CASSLPSTDTQYF; cdr3_nt: TGTGCCAGCAGCTTACCTAGCACAGATACGCAGTATTTT
d_call: TRBD2; clone_size: NA; v_call: TRBV11-3; j_call: TRBJ2-5; cdr3_aa: CTSSLERHRLAGKETRYF; cdr3_nt: TGTACCAGCAGCTTAGAACGTCACAGACTAGCGGGTAAAGAGACCCGGTACTTC
d_call: NA; clone_size: NA; v_call: TRBV24-1; j_call: TRBJ1-2; cdr3_aa: CATSDEVDGYTF; cdr3_nt: TGTGCCACCAGTGATGAGGTTGATGGCTACACCTTC